The clone carrying this TCR beta chain turned up a few times. This sample is drawn from a study of cytomegalovirus exposure and HLA in healthy donors. Study as a whole: Roughly 80 million unique TCRs from HLA-typed donors made up an early data release. Across 350 to 500 genotyped donors, roughly 80% landed in the Caucasian-associated ancestry cluster.

Both 60 Vbeta primers and 13 Jbeta primers went into the PCR. Data came from immunoSEQ multiplex PCR; TCRdb stores just in-frame clones and leaves some out. The sample shows 100,000 to 150,000 clones, 17% of them seen only once. The CDR3 loop spans 15 amino acids. V was pared by 6 bases and J by 1 base, with 13 bases between. Per the germline V gene, CDR1 is MNHEY and CDR2 is SVGAGI. The sequence was obtained from a female donor in good health and CMV-seropositive. The chain couples TRBV6-5 to TRBJ1-5, with D tentatively TRBD1 (6 bases). Material: PBMCs. The CDR3 DNA follows: TGTGCCAGCAGCCGATATACAGGGAGCAATCAGCCCCAGCATTTT. Amino acid sequence: CASSRYTGSNQPQHF.